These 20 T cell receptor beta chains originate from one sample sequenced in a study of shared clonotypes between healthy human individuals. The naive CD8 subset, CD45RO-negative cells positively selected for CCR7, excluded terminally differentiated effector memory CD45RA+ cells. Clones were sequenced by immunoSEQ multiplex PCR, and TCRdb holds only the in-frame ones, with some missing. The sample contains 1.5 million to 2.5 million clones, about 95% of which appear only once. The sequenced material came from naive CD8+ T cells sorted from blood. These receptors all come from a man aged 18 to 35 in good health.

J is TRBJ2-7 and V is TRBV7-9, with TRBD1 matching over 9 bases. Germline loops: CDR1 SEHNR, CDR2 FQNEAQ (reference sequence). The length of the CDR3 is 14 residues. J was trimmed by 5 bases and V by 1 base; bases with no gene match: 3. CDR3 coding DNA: TGTGCCAGCAGCTTAGTGGGACAGGGCCACGAGCAGTACTTC. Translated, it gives CASSLVGQGHEQYF.

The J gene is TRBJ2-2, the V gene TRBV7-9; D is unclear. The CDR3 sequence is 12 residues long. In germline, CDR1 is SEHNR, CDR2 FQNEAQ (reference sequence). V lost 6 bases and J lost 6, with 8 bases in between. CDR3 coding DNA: TGTGCCAGCAGAATGGGATCCGGGGAGCTGTTTTTT. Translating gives CASRMGSGELFF.

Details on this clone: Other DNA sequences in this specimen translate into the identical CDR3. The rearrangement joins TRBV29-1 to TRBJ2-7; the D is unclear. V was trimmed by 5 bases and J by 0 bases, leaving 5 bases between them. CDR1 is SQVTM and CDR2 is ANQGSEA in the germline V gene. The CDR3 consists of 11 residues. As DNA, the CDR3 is TGCAGCGTTTTGGACTCCTACGAGCAGTACTTC. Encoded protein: CSVLDSYEQYF.

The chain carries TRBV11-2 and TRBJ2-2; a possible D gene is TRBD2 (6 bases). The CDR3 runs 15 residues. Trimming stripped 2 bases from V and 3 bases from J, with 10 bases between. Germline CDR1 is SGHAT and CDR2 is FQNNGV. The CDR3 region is CASSLWGVDTGELFF. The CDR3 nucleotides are TGTGCCAGCAGCTTATGGGGGGTGGACACCGGGGAGCTGTTTTTT.

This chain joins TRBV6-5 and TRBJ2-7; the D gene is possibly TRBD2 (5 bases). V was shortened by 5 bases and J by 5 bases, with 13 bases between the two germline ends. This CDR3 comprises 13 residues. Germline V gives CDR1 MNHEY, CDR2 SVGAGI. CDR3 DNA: TGTGCCAGCAGTATCAAGAGAGGGAACGAGCAGTACTTC. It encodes CASSIKRGNEQYF.

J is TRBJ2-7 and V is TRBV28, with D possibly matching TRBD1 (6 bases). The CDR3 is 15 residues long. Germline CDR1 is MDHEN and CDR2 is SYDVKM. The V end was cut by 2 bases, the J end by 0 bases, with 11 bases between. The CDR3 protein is CASSLPGHFSYEQYF. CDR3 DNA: TGTGCCAGCAGTTTACCGGGACACTTCTCCTACGAGCAGTACTTC.

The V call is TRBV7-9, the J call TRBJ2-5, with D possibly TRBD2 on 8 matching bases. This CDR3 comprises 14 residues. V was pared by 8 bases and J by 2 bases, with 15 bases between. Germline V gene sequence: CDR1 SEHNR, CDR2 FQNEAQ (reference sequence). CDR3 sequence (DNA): TGTGCCAGCCGGGAGGGGGCCGGTCAAGAGACCCAGTACTTC. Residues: CASREGAGQETQYF.

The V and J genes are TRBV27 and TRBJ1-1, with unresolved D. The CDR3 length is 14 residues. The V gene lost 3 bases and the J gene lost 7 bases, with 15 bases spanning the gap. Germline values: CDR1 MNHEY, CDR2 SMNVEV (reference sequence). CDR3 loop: CASSFLDGRGEAFF. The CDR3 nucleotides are TGTGCCAGCAGTTTCCTAGACGGAAGAGGTGAAGCTTTCTTT.

The CDR3 protein is CASSLGAQGMAYEQYF. The CDR3 DNA reads TGTGCCAGCAGCTTAGGTGCCCAGGGGATGGCCTACGAGCAGTACTTC. The rearrangement links TRBV7-2 to TRBJ2-7; possible D gene TRBD1, 6 bases. Germline CDR1 and CDR2: SGHTA and FQGNSA. V was clipped by 1 base and J by 2 bases, with 15 bases between them. The CDR3 is 16 amino acids.

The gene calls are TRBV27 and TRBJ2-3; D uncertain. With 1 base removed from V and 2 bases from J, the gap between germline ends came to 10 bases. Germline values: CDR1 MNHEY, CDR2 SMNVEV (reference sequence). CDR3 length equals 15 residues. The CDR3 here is CASSLLPQITDTQYF. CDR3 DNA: TGTGCCAGCAGTTTATTACCACAGATCACAGATACGCAGTATTTT.

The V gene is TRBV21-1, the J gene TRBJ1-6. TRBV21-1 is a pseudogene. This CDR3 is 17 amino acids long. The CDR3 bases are TGTGCCAGCAGCAAAAGGGTAAGCAGAGTGTATAATTCACCCCTCCACTTT. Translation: CASSKRVSRVYNSPLHF.

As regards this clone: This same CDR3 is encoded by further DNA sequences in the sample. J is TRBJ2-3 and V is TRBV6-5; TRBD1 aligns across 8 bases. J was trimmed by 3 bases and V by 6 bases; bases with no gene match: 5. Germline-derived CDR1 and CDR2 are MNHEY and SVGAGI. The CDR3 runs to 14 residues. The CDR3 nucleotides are TGTGCCAGCAGCAGCACAGGGGGGACAGATACGCAGTATTTT. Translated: CASSSTGGTDTQYF.

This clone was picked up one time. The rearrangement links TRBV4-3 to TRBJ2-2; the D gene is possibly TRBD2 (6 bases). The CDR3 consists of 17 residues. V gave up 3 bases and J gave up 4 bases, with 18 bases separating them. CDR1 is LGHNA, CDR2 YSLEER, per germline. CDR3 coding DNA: TGCGCCAGCAGCCAGGAAACAGCGGGTAGGAGCACCGGGGAGCTGTTTTTT. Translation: CASSQETAGRSTGELFF.

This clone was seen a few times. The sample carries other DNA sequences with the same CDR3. The CDR3 sequence: CASSLTRNTEAFF. Written as DNA, the CDR3 is TGTGCCAGTAGCCTCACAAGGAACACTGAAGCTTTCTTT. V is TRBV19 and J is TRBJ1-1; the D is unclear. Trimming shortened V by 6 bases and J by 1 base, and 9 bases separated the two germline ends. There are 13 residues in the CDR3. Germline loops: CDR1 LNHDA, CDR2 SQIVND (reference sequence).

The CDR3: CASSQSRPNLDTQYF. In DNA, the CDR3 is TGCGCCAGCAGCCAAAGCAGGCCAAACCTAGATACGCAGTATTTT. The V and J genes are TRBV4-1 and TRBJ2-3; D gene uncertain. Per the germline V gene, CDR1 is MGHRA and CDR2 is YSYEKL. This CDR3 contains 15 residues. V was shortened by 2 bases and J by 5 bases, with 14 bases between the two germline ends.

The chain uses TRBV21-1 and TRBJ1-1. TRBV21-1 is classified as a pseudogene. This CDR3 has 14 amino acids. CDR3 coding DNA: TGTGCCAGCAGCAAAGAAAGCTCGAACACTGAAGCTTTCTTT. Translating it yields CASSKESSNTEAFF.

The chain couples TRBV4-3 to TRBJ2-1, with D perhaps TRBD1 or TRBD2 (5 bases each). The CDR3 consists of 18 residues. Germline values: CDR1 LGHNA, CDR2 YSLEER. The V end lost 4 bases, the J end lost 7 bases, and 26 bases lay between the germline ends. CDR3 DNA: TGCGCCAGCAGCCCGAATACCCCAGGGAGCGAATACGGTAATGAGCAGTTCTTC. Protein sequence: CASSPNTPGSEYGNEQFF.

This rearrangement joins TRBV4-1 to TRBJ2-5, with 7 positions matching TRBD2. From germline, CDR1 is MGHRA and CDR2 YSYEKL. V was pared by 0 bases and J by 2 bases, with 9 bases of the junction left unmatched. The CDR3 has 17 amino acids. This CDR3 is CASSQEGLAVLQETQYF. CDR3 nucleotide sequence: TGCGCCAGCAGCCAAGAAGGGCTAGCGGTACTTCAAGAGACCCAGTACTTC.

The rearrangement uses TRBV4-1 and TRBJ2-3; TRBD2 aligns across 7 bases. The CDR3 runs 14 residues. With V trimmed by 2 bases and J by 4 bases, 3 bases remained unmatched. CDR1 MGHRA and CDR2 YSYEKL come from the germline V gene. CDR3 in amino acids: CASSQPGGPDTQYF. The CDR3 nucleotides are TGCGCCAGCAGCCAACCGGGAGGACCAGATACGCAGTATTTT.

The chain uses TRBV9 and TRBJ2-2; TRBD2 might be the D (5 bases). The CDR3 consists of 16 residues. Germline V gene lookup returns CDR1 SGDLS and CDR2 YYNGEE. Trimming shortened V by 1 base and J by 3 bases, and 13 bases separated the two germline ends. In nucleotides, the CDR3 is TGTGCCAGCAGCGTAAACGGGGTTATCGACACCGGGGAGCTGTTTTTT. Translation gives CASSVNGVIDTGELFF.